Listed below are T cell receptor beta chains from one sample, sequenced in a study of blood T cell repertoires in COVID-19. Repertoires were generated with immunoSEQ multiplex PCR, while TCRdb's copy carries only in-frame clones and drops some. This table holds about 210,000 clones, about 91% found once. Sequences were obtained from peripheral blood. These receptors originate from a middle-aged woman with acute or convalescent COVID-19. The CDR3 runs from the conserved cysteine through the conserved F or W. A D gene is named only where the DNA matches it firmly. Size tells how often a clone was seen (once, few, many) or the class of an expanded clone, and some rows leave it out.

D gene: .
J gene: TRBJ1-4
V gene: TRBV12-3/TRBV12-4
clone size: .
CDR3 DNA: TGTGCCAGCAGTTTAGTTCGGGGTGAAAAACTGTTTTTT
CDR3 protein: CASSLVRGEKLFF

D gene: .
J gene: TRBJ2-6
V gene: TRBV5-1
clone size: .
CDR3 DNA: TGCGCCAGCAGCTTAGCGGAAGGGGCCAACGTCCTGACTTTC
CDR3 protein: CASSLAEGANVLTF

D gene: TRBD1
J gene: TRBJ1-2
V gene: TRBV6-5
clone size: .
CDR3 DNA: TGTGCCAGCAGGAGGACAGGGGGAGGCTACACCTTC
CDR3 protein: CASRRTGGGYTF

D gene: .
J gene: TRBJ2-1
V gene: TRBV20-1
clone size: few
CDR3 DNA: TGCGCAGGCACAGGGGCCGGGAGGCAGTTCTTC
CDR3 protein: CAGTGAGRQFF

D gene: .
J gene: TRBJ1-6
V gene: TRBV4-2
clone size: few
CDR3 DNA: TGTGCCAGCAGCCAAGTTAACGAGAATTCACCCCTCCACTTT
CDR3 protein: CASSQVNENSPLHF

D gene: .
J gene: TRBJ1-4
V gene: TRBV3-1/TRBV3-2
clone size: few
CDR3 DNA: TGTGCCAGCAGCCAAGGGCAGGTTGCGGGGGAAAAACTGTTTTTT
CDR3 protein: CASSQGQVAGEKLFF

D gene: .
J gene: TRBJ1-5
V gene: TRBV28
clone size: few
CDR3 DNA: TGTGCCAGCAGTCAAAATTTCAGGGATCATCAGCCCCAGCATTTT
CDR3 protein: CASSQNFRDHQPQHF

D gene: .
J gene: TRBJ2-1
V gene: TRBV6-1
clone size: .
CDR3 DNA: TGTGCCAGCAGTGAAGTGGGGCTTGGTGTGAAGTTCTTC
CDR3 protein: CASSEVGLGVKFF

D gene: .
J gene: TRBJ2-3
V gene: TRBV6-5
clone size: .
CDR3 DNA: TGTGCCAGCAAGGAGCTCTACAGCACAGATACGCAGTATTTT
CDR3 protein: CASKELYSTDTQYF

D gene: TRBD1
J gene: TRBJ1-2
V gene: TRBV5-1
clone size: .
CDR3 DNA: TGCGCCAGCAGCCCGGGACAGGGCCAACGCGGCTACACCTTC
CDR3 protein: CASSPGQGQRGYTF

D gene: TRBD1
J gene: TRBJ1-1
V gene: TRBV6-5
clone size: .
CDR3 DNA: TGTGCCAGCAACAGGGGACTCCCTGAAGCTTTCTTT
CDR3 protein: CASNRGLPEAFF

D gene: TRBD1
J gene: TRBJ1-2
V gene: TRBV6-5
clone size: .
CDR3 DNA: TGTGCCAGCAATAGACAGGGAGGAGGATATGGCTACACCTTC
CDR3 protein: CASNRQGGGYGYTF

D gene: .
J gene: TRBJ2-2
V gene: TRBV5-1
clone size: .
CDR3 DNA: TGCGCCAGCAGCTTGGGGTCCGGTGCTACCGGGGAGCTGTTTTTT
CDR3 protein: CASSLGSGATGELFF

D gene: .
J gene: TRBJ1-2
V gene: TRBV5-8
clone size: .
CDR3 DNA: TGTGCCAGCAGCTTGTCTTTGTGGATAGTAGACAGGTTTACTAACTATGGCTACACCTTC
CDR3 protein: CASSLSLWIVDRFTNYGYTF

D gene: .
J gene: TRBJ1-4
V gene: TRBV5-1
clone size: .
CDR3 DNA: TGCGCCAGCAGCTTGGCCTTCGGGGTTGAGGAAAAACTGTTTTTT
CDR3 protein: CASSLAFGVEEKLFF

D gene: .
J gene: TRBJ1-6
V gene: TRBV2
clone size: .
CDR3 DNA: TGTGCCAGCAGGGGAAGGACAGCGAATTCACCCCTCCACTTT
CDR3 protein: CASRGRTANSPLHF

D gene: .
J gene: TRBJ2-1
V gene: TRBV5-4
clone size: .
CDR3 DNA: TGTGCCAGCAGGCCTGAGGGCGATTCCTACAATGAGCAGTTCTTC
CDR3 protein: CASRPEGDSYNEQFF

D gene: .
J gene: TRBJ1-5
V gene: TRBV19
clone size: .
CDR3 DNA: TGTGCCAGTAGCTATAAGACATCGACGAGAATTAGCAATCAGCCCCAGCATTTT
CDR3 protein: CASSYKTSTRISNQPQHF

D gene: .
J gene: TRBJ1-1
V gene: TRBV30
clone size: .
CDR3 DNA: TGTGCCTGGAGTGGGGCGCATGGGGGCATGAACACTGAAGCTTTCTTT
CDR3 protein: CAWSGAHGGMNTEAFF

D gene: .
J gene: TRBJ2-3
V gene: TRBV5-1
clone size: once
CDR3 DNA: TGCGCCAGCAGCTTAACAGAACTCCGCACAGATACGCAGTATTTT
CDR3 protein: CASSLTELRTDTQYF

D gene: TRBD1
J gene: TRBJ2-1
V gene: TRBV7-9
clone size: .
CDR3 DNA: TGTGCCGGAGACAGGGAAGTAGGCAATGAGCAGTTCTTC
CDR3 protein: CAGDREVGNEQFF

D gene: TRBD1
J gene: TRBJ1-1
V gene: TRBV4-1
clone size: .
CDR3 DNA: TGCGCCAGCAGCCACAGGGGGTCGGACACTGAAGCTTTCTTT
CDR3 protein: CASSHRGSDTEAFF

D gene: .
J gene: TRBJ1-2
V gene: TRBV6-2/TRBV6-3
clone size: once
CDR3 DNA: TGTGCCAGCAGTTACGGGGCGGGAGGCTACACCTTC
CDR3 protein: CASSYGAGGYTF

D gene: TRBD2
J gene: TRBJ2-2
V gene: TRBV5-1
clone size: .
CDR3 DNA: TGCGCCAGTTCCGTTAGCGGGAGAACCGGAGAGCTGTTTTTT
CDR3 protein: CASSVSGRTGELFF

D gene: TRBD1
J gene: TRBJ1-1
V gene: TRBV9
clone size: .
CDR3 DNA: TGTGCCAGCAGCCTACTGGACAGGGAAGCCACTGAAGCTTTCTTT
CDR3 protein: CASSLLDREATEAFF

D gene: .
J gene: TRBJ1-2
V gene: TRBV10-1
clone size: once
CDR3 DNA: TGCGCCAGCAGTGAGTCGAGGTTGGCGGGGTATGGCTACACCTTC
CDR3 protein: CASSESRLAGYGYTF

D gene: TRBD1
J gene: TRBJ1-4
V gene: TRBV3-1/TRBV3-2
clone size: .
CDR3 DNA: TGTGCCAGCAGCCCGGGACAGGGATTCTCAAGTGAAAAACTGTTTTTT
CDR3 protein: CASSPGQGFSSEKLFF

D gene: TRBD1
J gene: TRBJ1-2
V gene: TRBV9
clone size: .
CDR3 DNA: TGTGCCAGCAGCGCACCATCGACAGGGGGCTATGGCTACACCTTC
CDR3 protein: CASSAPSTGGYGYTF

D gene: .
J gene: TRBJ1-2
V gene: TRBV6-5
clone size: .
CDR3 DNA: TGTGCCAGCAGCCGCTCCCAGGGTACCGGTGGCTACACCTTC
CDR3 protein: CASSRSQGTGGYTF

D gene: TRBD1
J gene: TRBJ1-2
V gene: TRBV6-2/TRBV6-3
clone size: .
CDR3 DNA: TGTGCCAGCAGCGACAGGGGCGGCTACACCTTC
CDR3 protein: CASSDRGGYTF

D gene: .
J gene: TRBJ1-2
V gene: TRBV9
clone size: .
CDR3 DNA: TGTGCCAGCACTATCGGACAGTACCATTTTAACTATGGCTACACCTTC
CDR3 protein: CASTIGQYHFNYGYTF